Listed below are T cell receptor beta chains from one sample, sequenced in a study of OX40 agonist ivuxolimab in advanced cancers. The method was immunoSEQ multiplex PCR; TCRdb's version includes in-frame clones alone and lacks a portion of them. The sample has fewer than 70,000 clones, approximately 90% seen once. This specimen consisted of CD4+ or CD8+ T cells sorted from blood, obtained in a trial of the OX40 agonist ivuxolimab. The receptors come from an adult with an advanced solid tumor such as melanoma, head and neck, liver or kidney cancer. Both conserved end residues are part of each CDR3. D genes are given only for firm matches. Rows give clone size only sometimes, using once, few, many, or a class for an expanded clone.

TRBD2	TRBV5-1	TRBJ2-7	NA	CASSTGTSGGSYEQYF	TGCGCCAGCAGCACAGGGACTAGCGGGGGTAGCTACGAGCAGTACTTC
NA	TRBV30	TRBJ1-2	NA	CACPIGGFRGYGYTF	TGTGCCTGCCCGATTGGGGGTTTCAGGGGCTATGGCTACACCTTC
NA	TRBV6-1	TRBJ2-6	NA	CASRPGSSGANVLTF	TGTGCCAGCAGGCCTGGAAGCTCTGGGGCCAACGTCCTGACTTTC
TRBD1	TRBV5-5	TRBJ1-2	once	CASAPGQIRSNYGYTF	TGTGCCAGCGCTCCGGGACAGATACGTTCTAACTATGGCTACACCTTC
NA	TRBV30	TRBJ2-1	NA	CAWSVSDVSYNEQFF	TGTGCCTGGAGTGTCTCGGATGTGTCCTACAATGAGCAGTTCTTC
TRBD1	TRBV10-3	TRBJ2-3	NA	CAISTAETGGWDTQYF	TGTGCCATCAGTACAGCGGAGACAGGGGGCTGGGATACGCAGTATTTT
NA	TRBV6-6	TRBJ1-2	NA	CASSYSGYGYTF	TGTGCCAGCAGTTACTCAGGGTATGGCTACACCTTC
NA	TRBV18	TRBJ1-1	NA	CASSPRQRGTEAFF	TGTGCCAGCTCTCCCAGACAGAGAGGGACTGAAGCTTTCTTT
NA	TRBV7-9	TRBJ2-5	NA	CASSSAWEQYKQETQYF	TGTGCCAGCAGCTCCGCGTGGGAACAGTATAAGCAAGAGACCCAGTACTTC
NA	TRBV7-8	TRBJ1-6	NA	CASSWQGPPLHF	TGTGCCAGCAGCTGGCAGGGTCCACCCCTCCACTTT
NA	TRBV11-2	TRBJ2-7	few	CASSFRRKGGATYEQYF	TGTGCCAGCAGCTTTCGACGAAAGGGGGGGGCCACCTACGAGCAGTACTTC
NA	TRBV4-1	TRBJ1-6	NA	CASSQGGGQNSPLHF	TGCGCCAGCAGCCAAGGTGGAGGACAAAATTCACCCCTCCACTTT
NA	TRBV11-2	TRBJ1-6	NA	CASSLATLGGRRDNSPLHF	TGTGCCAGCAGCTTAGCCACCCTCGGCGGACGGAGAGATAATTCACCCCTCCACTTT
TRBD2	TRBV5-1	TRBJ2-5	NA	CASSSKLLAGQETQYF	TGCGCCAGCAGCTCTAAACTCCTAGCGGGGCAAGAGACCCAGTACTTC
TRBD2	TRBV6-6	TRBJ2-3	NA	CASRSSGNTDTQYF	TGTGCCAGCAGATCTAGCGGGAACACAGATACGCAGTATTTT
TRBD1	TRBV5-4	TRBJ1-6	NA	CASSPPPGTGGSPLHF	TGTGCCAGCAGCCCGCCTCCCGGGACAGGGGGGTCACCCCTCCACTTT
NA	TRBV10-2	TRBJ1-5	NA	CASGVGGNQPQHF	TGCGCCAGCGGTGTGGGCGGCAATCAGCCCCAGCATTTT
NA	TRBV7-2	TRBJ2-3	NA	CASSLHTRTDTQYF	TGTGCCAGCAGCTTACATACTCGCACAGATACGCAGTATTTT
TRBD1	TRBV10-1	TRBJ2-1	NA	CASSPGTGAYNEQFF	TGCGCCAGCAGTCCCGGGACAGGAGCCTACAATGAGCAGTTCTTC
NA	TRBV11-2	TRBJ2-5	NA	CASSLTETQYF	TGTGCCAGCAGCCTCACGGAGACCCAGTACTTC
NA	TRBV27	TRBJ2-1	NA	CASKGGPLDNEQFF	TGTGCCAGCAAGGGGGGCCCCTTGGACAATGAGCAGTTCTTC